This T cell receptor beta chain was sequenced in a study of radiation and T cells in renal cell carcinoma. General observations from the study: In blood, top tumor clones expanded by 2 weeks, shrinking by 4.

Method: immunoSEQ multiplex PCR; TCRdb's copy keeps in-frame clones and lacks some. Found here are approximately 120,000 clones, around 84% of them singletons; the top ten hold approximately 3%. About this clone: What it binds is unknown.

Regarding time point: baseline pretreatment blood. Documented treatment: 15 Gy SBRT to primary tumor, nephrectomy 4 weeks later. The tumor was a clear cell renal cell carcinoma. The starting material was blood, obtained from a patient whose treatment included radiotherapy and nephrectomy. This clonotype originated in a woman aged 60 to 75 with renal cell carcinoma.

The CDR3 here is CASSQWDRGPSEQYF. CDR3 coding DNA: TGCGCCAGCAGCCAATGGGACAGGGGGCCGAGTGAGCAGTACTTC. This rearrangement joins TRBV4-1 to TRBJ2-5, with 12 positions matching TRBD1. This CDR3 contains 15 residues. J lost 11 bases, V lost 2 bases, and 9 bases had no gene match. Germline CDR1 is MGHRA and CDR2 is YSYEKL.